A selection of T cell receptor beta chains follows, all from one sample in a study of cytomegalovirus exposure and HLA in healthy donors. This table comes from immunoSEQ multiplex PCR, and its TCRdb copy is limited to in-frame clones, with some not included. Of around 130,000 clones in the sample, 74% were seen once. The specimen was PBMCs. Receptor source: a woman aged 45-65 years in good health and CMV-seropositive. Both conserved end residues are part of each CDR3. D genes are given only for firm matches. Rows may omit the clone size; those that give it use once, few, many or a size class.

v_gene: TRBV6-1
d_gene: NA
j_gene: TRBJ1-1
abundance: few
CDR3nt: TGTGCCAGCAGTGAAAACAGGGTCACTGAAGCTTTCTTT
CDR3aa: CASSENRVTEAFF

v_gene: TRBV2
d_gene: NA
j_gene: TRBJ2-5
abundance: NA
CDR3nt: TGTGCCAGCACTCCGACTAGGGCAGAGACCCAGTACTTC
CDR3aa: CASTPTRAETQYF

v_gene: TRBV5-5
d_gene: NA
j_gene: TRBJ2-3
abundance: NA
CDR3nt: TGTGCCAGCAGCTTGGTGGAGAGCACAGATACGCAGTATTTT
CDR3aa: CASSLVESTDTQYF

v_gene: TRBV7-6
d_gene: NA
j_gene: TRBJ2-1
abundance: few
CDR3nt: TGTGCCAGCAGCCCTTGGGCCCAATGGTCCAATGAGCAGTTCTTC
CDR3aa: CASSPWAQWSNEQFF

v_gene: TRBV7-6
d_gene: NA
j_gene: TRBJ2-5
abundance: NA
CDR3nt: TGTGCCAGCAGCCCAAGGGGTGCAGAGACCCAGTACTTC
CDR3aa: CASSPRGAETQYF

v_gene: TRBV7-2
d_gene: NA
j_gene: TRBJ1-5
abundance: NA
CDR3nt: TGTGCCAGCAGCTACGACAGCGTTCAGCCCCAGCATTTT
CDR3aa: CASSYDSVQPQHF

v_gene: TRBV7-9
d_gene: NA
j_gene: TRBJ2-2
abundance: NA
CDR3nt: TGTGCCAGCAGCTTTGACACGAACACCGGGGAGCTGTTTTTT
CDR3aa: CASSFDTNTGELFF

v_gene: TRBV9
d_gene: NA
j_gene: TRBJ2-4
abundance: NA
CDR3nt: TGTGCCAGCAGCGTAGGGGCAGGGCAGGGGGCCAAAAACATTCAGTACTTC
CDR3aa: CASSVGAGQGAKNIQYF

v_gene: TRBV6-5
d_gene: NA
j_gene: TRBJ1-4
abundance: few
CDR3nt: TGTGCCAGCAGTACCACCGGACAGTTTAATGAAAAACTGTTTTTT
CDR3aa: CASSTTGQFNEKLFF

v_gene: TRBV11-3
d_gene: TRBD2
j_gene: TRBJ2-3
abundance: NA
CDR3nt: TGTGCCAGCAGCCCACCTGGACTAGCGGGGGTCCTAGATACGCAGTATTTT
CDR3aa: CASSPPGLAGVLDTQYF

v_gene: TRBV7-6
d_gene: NA
j_gene: TRBJ2-1
abundance: once
CDR3nt: TGTGCCAGCAGCTCCTGGAGGAGCGATGAGCAGTTCTTC
CDR3aa: CASSSWRSDEQFF

v_gene: TRBV7-9
d_gene: TRBD2
j_gene: TRBJ2-5
abundance: NA
CDR3nt: TGTGCCAGCAGCTTAGAGACTAGCACAGAAGAGACCCAGTACTTC
CDR3aa: CASSLETSTEETQYF

v_gene: TRBV7-6
d_gene: TRBD1
j_gene: TRBJ2-3
abundance: NA
CDR3nt: TGTGCCAGCAGCTTAGGAAGGGACAGCTACACAGATACGCAGTATTTT
CDR3aa: CASSLGRDSYTDTQYF

v_gene: TRBV7-9
d_gene: NA
j_gene: TRBJ2-7
abundance: NA
CDR3nt: TGTGCCAGCAGCAGGACCGGGGGGCGCACCGAGCAGTACTTC
CDR3aa: CASSRTGGRTEQYF

v_gene: TRBV2
d_gene: NA
j_gene: TRBJ1-2
abundance: once
CDR3nt: TGTGCCAGCAGTGAACAAGGGGGGGTTGCTGGCTACACCTTC
CDR3aa: CASSEQGGVAGYTF

v_gene: TRBV14
d_gene: NA
j_gene: TRBJ2-1
abundance: NA
CDR3nt: TGTGCCAGCAGCCAAGATCTCACGAGTCAGGATGAGCAGTTCTTC
CDR3aa: CASSQDLTSQDEQFF

v_gene: TRBV1
d_gene: NA
j_gene: TRBJ1-1
abundance: NA
CDR3nt: TGCACCAGCAGCCAAGATAACGAGGTTACGAACACTGAAGCTTTCTTT
CDR3aa: CTSSQDNEVTNTEAFF

v_gene: TRBV28
d_gene: NA
j_gene: TRBJ1-5
abundance: NA
CDR3nt: TGTGCCAGCAGTCTACTGGGCAATCAGCCCCAGCATTTT
CDR3aa: CASSLLGNQPQHF

v_gene: TRBV10-2
d_gene: TRBD1
j_gene: TRBJ2-2
abundance: many
CDR3nt: TGCGCCAGCAGCCTGGGACAGGGGAACACCGGGGAGCTGTTTTTT
CDR3aa: CASSLGQGNTGELFF

v_gene: TRBV15
d_gene: TRBD2
j_gene: TRBJ2-3
abundance: few
CDR3nt: TGTGCCACCAGCAGGCGCAGCGGGGGGGCAGATACGCAGTATTTT
CDR3aa: CATSRRSGGADTQYF

v_gene: TRBV7-9
d_gene: TRBD1
j_gene: TRBJ2-7
abundance: few
CDR3nt: TGTTCCAGCAGTCCTAGGACAGGGGGCATCCCCTACGAGCAGTACTTC
CDR3aa: CSSSPRTGGIPYEQYF

v_gene: TRBV11-1
d_gene: TRBD2
j_gene: TRBJ2-5
abundance: NA
CDR3nt: TGTGCCAGCAGCCTCGGGACTAGCGGGGGGCTCGAAGAGACCCAGTACTTC
CDR3aa: CASSLGTSGGLEETQYF

v_gene: TRBV2
d_gene: NA
j_gene: TRBJ2-5
abundance: NA
CDR3nt: TGTGCCAGCAGTGGAGGCGGGACAGAAGAGACCCAGTACTTC
CDR3aa: CASSGGGTEETQYF

v_gene: TRBV6-1
d_gene: TRBD2
j_gene: TRBJ2-6
abundance: few
CDR3nt: TGTGCCAGCAGTGATTCTAGCGGCTCTGGGGCCAACGTCCTGACTTTC
CDR3aa: CASSDSSGSGANVLTF

v_gene: TRBV15
d_gene: NA
j_gene: TRBJ2-5
abundance: NA
CDR3nt: TGTGCCACCACGGAGGGACGAGAGACCCAGTACTTC
CDR3aa: CATTEGRETQYF

v_gene: TRBV7-8
d_gene: NA
j_gene: TRBJ1-4
abundance: NA
CDR3nt: TGTGCCAGCAGCGCAGTCGGAGGGGAGTCGGAAAAACTGTTTTTT
CDR3aa: CASSAVGGESEKLFF

v_gene: TRBV7-6
d_gene: TRBD1
j_gene: TRBJ2-5
abundance: NA
CDR3nt: TGTGCCAGCAGCGCCGGACAGGGTCTAGAGACCCAGTACTTC
CDR3aa: CASSAGQGLETQYF

v_gene: TRBV6-1
d_gene: NA
j_gene: TRBJ2-7
abundance: NA
CDR3nt: TGTGCCAGCAGTGAAGGCGTACAGGAGCAGTACTTC
CDR3aa: CASSEGVQEQYF

v_gene: TRBV29-1
d_gene: NA
j_gene: TRBJ1-1
abundance: NA
CDR3nt: TGCAGCGGGGGTAGGGGGAACACTGAAGCTTTCTTT
CDR3aa: CSGGRGNTEAFF

v_gene: TRBV7-2
d_gene: TRBD2
j_gene: TRBJ2-1
abundance: few
CDR3nt: TGTGCCAGCAGCCACACCGGGACTAGGGGTAATGAGCAGTTCTTC
CDR3aa: CASSHTGTRGNEQFF

v_gene: TRBV27
d_gene: TRBD1
j_gene: TRBJ1-2
abundance: NA
CDR3nt: TGTGCCAGCAAAATGGGACAGGGGGCGGGTGGCTACACCTTC
CDR3aa: CASKMGQGAGGYTF

v_gene: TRBV11-3
d_gene: TRBD1
j_gene: TRBJ2-7
abundance: few
CDR3nt: TGTGCCAGCAGCGAGCTTGGGACAGGGGGTTACGAGCAGTACTTC
CDR3aa: CASSELGTGGYEQYF

v_gene: TRBV7-7
d_gene: NA
j_gene: TRBJ2-5
abundance: NA
CDR3nt: TGTGCCAGCAGCTTACCGGGAGCGGGAGAGACCCAGTACTTC
CDR3aa: CASSLPGAGETQYF

v_gene: TRBV4-1
d_gene: NA
j_gene: TRBJ1-2
abundance: NA
CDR3nt: TGCGCCAGCAGCCCTGTCGCAGGATCTAACTATGGCTACACCTTC
CDR3aa: CASSPVAGSNYGYTF

v_gene: TRBV19
d_gene: TRBD1
j_gene: TRBJ1-5
abundance: NA
CDR3nt: TGTGCCAGTAGTCCAGAGGGACAGGGGCTCCAGCCCCAGCATTTT
CDR3aa: CASSPEGQGLQPQHF

v_gene: TRBV14
d_gene: NA
j_gene: TRBJ2-5
abundance: NA
CDR3nt: TGTGCCAGCAGCCAATCCCCGGCTATCGGGGAGACCCAGTACTTC
CDR3aa: CASSQSPAIGETQYF

v_gene: TRBV6-1
d_gene: TRBD2
j_gene: TRBJ2-1
abundance: NA
CDR3nt: TGTGCCAGCAGTGGCCGGAGGACTAGCTCCTACAATGAGCAGTTCTTC
CDR3aa: CASSGRRTSSYNEQFF

v_gene: TRBV6-1
d_gene: NA
j_gene: TRBJ2-5
abundance: NA
CDR3nt: TGTGCCAGCAGTGGGACAAGACAAGAGACCCAGTACTTC
CDR3aa: CASSGTRQETQYF

v_gene: TRBV4-2
d_gene: NA
j_gene: TRBJ2-4
abundance: NA
CDR3nt: TGTGCCAGCAGCCAAGGACCCGTCCAGGAGGAAAACATTCAGTACTTC
CDR3aa: CASSQGPVQEENIQYF

v_gene: TRBV7-2
d_gene: TRBD2
j_gene: TRBJ2-7
abundance: NA
CDR3nt: TGTGCCAGCAGCTCCGTCGGCGGGGGGGCCTACGAGCAGTACTTC
CDR3aa: CASSSVGGGAYEQYF

v_gene: TRBV19
d_gene: TRBD1
j_gene: TRBJ2-5
abundance: NA
CDR3nt: TGTGCCAGTAGTATCCGACAGGGGGGGTTTCGCGAGACCCAGTACTTC
CDR3aa: CASSIRQGGFRETQYF

v_gene: TRBV6-5
d_gene: TRBD1
j_gene: TRBJ2-5
abundance: NA
CDR3nt: TGTGCCAGCAGTATCTCCGGACAGGGAGTGGAGACCCAGTACTTC
CDR3aa: CASSISGQGVETQYF

v_gene: TRBV10-3
d_gene: NA
j_gene: TRBJ2-5
abundance: NA
CDR3nt: TGTGCCATCAGTGAGGGGAGCACCGTGGAGACCCAGTACTTC
CDR3aa: CAISEGSTVETQYF

v_gene: TRBV4-2
d_gene: NA
j_gene: TRBJ1-2
abundance: NA
CDR3nt: TGTGCCAGCAGCTCGAGGGGGTTCTATGGCTACACCTTC
CDR3aa: CASSSRGFYGYTF

v_gene: TRBV19
d_gene: NA
j_gene: TRBJ2-4
abundance: NA
CDR3nt: TGTGCCAGTAGCCTCAGTGCAGCCAAAAACATTCAGTACTTC
CDR3aa: CASSLSAAKNIQYF

v_gene: TRBV5-6
d_gene: TRBD1
j_gene: TRBJ1-3
abundance: few
CDR3nt: TGTGCCAGCAGCTTGGACAGGGGGGCCGGAAACACCATATATTTT
CDR3aa: CASSLDRGAGNTIYF

v_gene: TRBV30
d_gene: TRBD2
j_gene: TRBJ2-7
abundance: NA
CDR3nt: TGTGCCTGGAGAGGACTAGCGGGGGAGTCCTACGAGCAGTACTTC
CDR3aa: CAWRGLAGESYEQYF

v_gene: TRBV7-2
d_gene: NA
j_gene: TRBJ2-7
abundance: few
CDR3nt: TGTGCCAGCAGCCCAGGACAGTACGAGCAGTACTTC
CDR3aa: CASSPGQYEQYF

v_gene: TRBV27
d_gene: NA
j_gene: TRBJ1-5
abundance: NA
CDR3nt: TGTGCCAGCAGTAAGACAATTAGCAATCAGCCCCAGCATTTT
CDR3aa: CASSKTISNQPQHF

v_gene: TRBV5-1
d_gene: NA
j_gene: TRBJ1-3
abundance: few
CDR3nt: TGCGCCAGCGGCAAATCGGACAGTTTCTCTGGAAACACCATATATTTT
CDR3aa: CASGKSDSFSGNTIYF

v_gene: TRBV18
d_gene: TRBD2
j_gene: TRBJ2-2
abundance: once
CDR3nt: TGTGCCAGCTCCCCGGGAGGGAACACCGGGGAGCTGTTTTTT
CDR3aa: CASSPGGNTGELFF

v_gene: TRBV5-4
d_gene: NA
j_gene: TRBJ2-7
abundance: NA
CDR3nt: TGTGCCAGCACTCGACAAGGCTACTACGAGCAGTACTTC
CDR3aa: CASTRQGYYEQYF

v_gene: TRBV5-8
d_gene: NA
j_gene: TRBJ2-2
abundance: NA
CDR3nt: TGTGCCAGCAGCCCTAGGAGCAGGGCGAACACCGGGGAGCTGTTTTTT
CDR3aa: CASSPRSRANTGELFF

v_gene: TRBV27
d_gene: NA
j_gene: TRBJ2-7
abundance: NA
CDR3nt: TGTGCCAGCAGTTTTGGGCGGGGCCTCGATTACGAGCAGTACTTC
CDR3aa: CASSFGRGLDYEQYF